This T cell receptor (beta chain) was sequenced in a study of CXCR3-negative and CXCR3-positive naive CD8 T cells. Study-wide points: Hydrophobicity was higher for TRB CDR3s found in CXCR3-positive naive cells than in CXCR3-negative naive cells. Naive subsets did not differ in surface CD5, and TRB CDR3 properties served to infer TCR strength. With CXCR3 expression partially decreased after cryopreservation, most assays relied on fresh PBMCs. TRBV-TRBJ usage was alike in naive CXCR3-negative and CXCR3-positive cells but differed in memory cells.

Cells that were CD45RO-CCR7+CD27+CD95- constituted naive CD8+ T cells. As to this clonotype: What it recognizes is unknown.

In preparing the TRB cDNA libraries, 5' RACE with UMI labels was used. TCRdb reprocessed the 5' RACE reads, with one entry per CDR3 protein and no DNA. The data show around 160,000 distinct CDR3 sequences, and the top ten clones hold under 0.35%. There are 14 residues in the CDR3. Germline V gene sequence: CDR1 MGHRA, CDR2 YSYEKL. The sequence was obtained from a human donor in good health. Some clones in this sample may be carry-over from other donors' samples. The sample was naive CXCR3+ CD8+ T cells from blood. Subset defined: CD45RO-CCR7+CD27+CD95- naive CD8+ T cells expressing CXCR3 (TNR3+). The rearrangement links TRBV4-1 to TRBJ2-1. The CDR3 is CASSHISLEDEQFF.